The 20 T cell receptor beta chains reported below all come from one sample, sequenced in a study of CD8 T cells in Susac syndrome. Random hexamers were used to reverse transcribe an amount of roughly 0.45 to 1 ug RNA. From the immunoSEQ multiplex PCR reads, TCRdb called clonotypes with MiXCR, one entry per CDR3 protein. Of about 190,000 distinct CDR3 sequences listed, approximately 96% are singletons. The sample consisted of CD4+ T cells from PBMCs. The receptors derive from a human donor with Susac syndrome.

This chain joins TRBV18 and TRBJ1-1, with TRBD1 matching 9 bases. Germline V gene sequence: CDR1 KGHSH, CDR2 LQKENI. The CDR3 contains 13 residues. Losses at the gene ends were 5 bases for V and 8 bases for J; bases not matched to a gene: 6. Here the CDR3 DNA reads TGTGCCAGCTCATCTCCTACAGGGGGCGAAGCTTTCTTT. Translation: CASSSPTGGEAFF. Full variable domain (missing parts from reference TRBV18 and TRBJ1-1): NAGVMQNPRHLVRRRGQEARLRCSPMKGHSHVYWYRQLPEEGLKFMVYLQKENIIDESGMPKERFSAEFPKEGPSILRIQQVVRGDSAAYFCASSSPTGGEAFFGQGTRLTVV.

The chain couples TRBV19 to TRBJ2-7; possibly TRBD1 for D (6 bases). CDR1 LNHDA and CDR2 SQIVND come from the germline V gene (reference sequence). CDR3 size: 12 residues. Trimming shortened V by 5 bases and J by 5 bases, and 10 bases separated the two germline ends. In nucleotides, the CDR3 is TGTGCCAGTAGTGAACAGGGTGACGAGCAGTACTTC. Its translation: CASSEQGDEQYF.

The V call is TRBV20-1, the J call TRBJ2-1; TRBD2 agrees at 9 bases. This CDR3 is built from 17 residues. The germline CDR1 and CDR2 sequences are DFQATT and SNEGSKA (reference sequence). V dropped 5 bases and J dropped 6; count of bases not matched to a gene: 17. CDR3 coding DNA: TGCAGTGCTCCCCGTGTGGGGGCGGGGGGGCCCCGCAATGAGCAGTTCTTC. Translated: CSAPRVGAGGPRNEQFF.

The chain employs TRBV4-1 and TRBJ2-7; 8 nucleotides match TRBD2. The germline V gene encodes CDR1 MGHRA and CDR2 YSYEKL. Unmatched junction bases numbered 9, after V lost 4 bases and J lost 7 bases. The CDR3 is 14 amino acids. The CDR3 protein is CASSRDGGAGEQYF. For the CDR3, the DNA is TGCGCCAGCAGCCGGGACGGGGGGGCCGGAGAGCAGTACTTC.

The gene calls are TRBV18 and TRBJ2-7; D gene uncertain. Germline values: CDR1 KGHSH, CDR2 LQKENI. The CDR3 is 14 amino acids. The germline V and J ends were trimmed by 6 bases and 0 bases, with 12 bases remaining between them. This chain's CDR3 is CASSQFLDSYEQYF. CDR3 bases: TGTGCCAGCTCCCAATTCCTGGACTCCTACGAGCAGTACTTC.

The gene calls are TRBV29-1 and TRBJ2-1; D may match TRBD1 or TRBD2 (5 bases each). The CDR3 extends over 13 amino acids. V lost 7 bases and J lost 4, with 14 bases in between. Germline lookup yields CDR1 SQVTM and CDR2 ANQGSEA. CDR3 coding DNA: TGCAGCGGGGGGTCTCCCCTTTACAATGAGCAGTTCTTC. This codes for CSGGSPLYNEQFF.

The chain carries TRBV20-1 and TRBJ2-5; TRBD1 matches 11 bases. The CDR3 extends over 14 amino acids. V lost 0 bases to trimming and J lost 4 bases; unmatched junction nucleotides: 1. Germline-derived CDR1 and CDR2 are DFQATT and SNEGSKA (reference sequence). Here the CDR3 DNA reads TGCAGTGCTAGAGAGGACAGGGGGCGAGAGACCCAGTACTTC. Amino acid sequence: CSAREDRGRETQYF.

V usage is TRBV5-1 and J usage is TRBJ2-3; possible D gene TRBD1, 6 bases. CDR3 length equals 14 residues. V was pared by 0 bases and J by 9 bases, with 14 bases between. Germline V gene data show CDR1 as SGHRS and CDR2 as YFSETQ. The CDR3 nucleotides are TGCGCCAGCAGCTTGGGCCCGGGACAAGCAACGCAGTATTTT. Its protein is CASSLGPGQATQYF.

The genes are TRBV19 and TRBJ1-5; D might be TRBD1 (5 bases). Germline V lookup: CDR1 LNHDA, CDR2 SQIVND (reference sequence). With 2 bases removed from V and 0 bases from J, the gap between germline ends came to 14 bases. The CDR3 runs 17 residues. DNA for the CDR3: TGTGCCAGTAGTATAAGACGGGGCCTCAATAGCAATCAGCCCCAGCATTTT. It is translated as CASSIRRGLNSNQPQHF.

The CDR3 loop reads CASSPGAANTGELFF. Here the CDR3 DNA reads TGTGCCAGCAGCCCGGGGGCGGCGAACACCGGGGAGCTGTTTTTT. V is TRBV5-4 and J is TRBJ2-2; D could derive from TRBD1 or TRBD2 (6 bases each). Trimming removed 4 bases at V and 0 bases at J, with 10 bases between. Germline lookup yields CDR1 SGHNT and CDR2 YYREEE (reference sequence). This CDR3 has 15 amino acids.

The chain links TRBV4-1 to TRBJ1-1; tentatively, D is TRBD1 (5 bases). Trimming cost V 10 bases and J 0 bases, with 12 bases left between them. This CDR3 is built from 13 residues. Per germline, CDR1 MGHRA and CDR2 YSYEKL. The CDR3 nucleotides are TGCGCCACCGGGGGTCGACTGAACACTGAAGCTTTCTTT. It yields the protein CATGGRLNTEAFF.

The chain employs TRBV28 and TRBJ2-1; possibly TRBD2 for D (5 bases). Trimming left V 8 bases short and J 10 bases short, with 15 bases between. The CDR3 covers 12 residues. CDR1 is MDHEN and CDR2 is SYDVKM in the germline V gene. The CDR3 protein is CASSEAAREQFF. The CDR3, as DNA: TGTGCCAGCTCGGAGGCGGCTCGAGAGCAGTTCTTC.

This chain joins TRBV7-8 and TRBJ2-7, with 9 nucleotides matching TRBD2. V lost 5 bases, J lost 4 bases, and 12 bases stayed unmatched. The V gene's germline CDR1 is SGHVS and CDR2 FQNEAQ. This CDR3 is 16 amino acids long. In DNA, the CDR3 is TGTGCCAGCAGCCGCCGACTAAGGCGGGGGGGTTACGAGCAGTACTTC. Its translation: CASSRRLRRGGYEQYF.

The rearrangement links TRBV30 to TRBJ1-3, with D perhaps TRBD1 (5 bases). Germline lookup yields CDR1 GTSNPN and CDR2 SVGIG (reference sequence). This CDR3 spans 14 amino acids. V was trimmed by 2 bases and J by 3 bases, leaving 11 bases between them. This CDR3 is CAWSPGTYGNTIYF. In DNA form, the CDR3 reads TGTGCCTGGAGTCCCGGGACGTATGGAAACACCATATATTTT.

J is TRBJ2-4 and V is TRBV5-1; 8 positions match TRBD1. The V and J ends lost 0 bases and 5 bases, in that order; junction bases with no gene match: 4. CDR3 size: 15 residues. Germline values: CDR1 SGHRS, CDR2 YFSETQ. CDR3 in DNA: TGCGCCAGCAGCTTGGCACAGGGGGAACAAAACATTCAGTACTTC. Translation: CASSLAQGEQNIQYF.

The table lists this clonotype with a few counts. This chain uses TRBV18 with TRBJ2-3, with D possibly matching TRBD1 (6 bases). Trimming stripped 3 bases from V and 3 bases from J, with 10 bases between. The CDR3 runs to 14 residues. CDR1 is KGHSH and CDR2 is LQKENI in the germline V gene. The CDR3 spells CASSPPTGTDTQYF. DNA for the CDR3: TGTGCCAGCTCACCTCCCACAGGGACAGATACGCAGTATTTT.

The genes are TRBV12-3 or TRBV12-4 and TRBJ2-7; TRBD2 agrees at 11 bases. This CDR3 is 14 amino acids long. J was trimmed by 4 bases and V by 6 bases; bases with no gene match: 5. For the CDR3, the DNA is TGTGCCAGCAGGCATAGCGGGGGGGGATACGAGCAGTACTTC. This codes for CASRHSGGGYEQYF.

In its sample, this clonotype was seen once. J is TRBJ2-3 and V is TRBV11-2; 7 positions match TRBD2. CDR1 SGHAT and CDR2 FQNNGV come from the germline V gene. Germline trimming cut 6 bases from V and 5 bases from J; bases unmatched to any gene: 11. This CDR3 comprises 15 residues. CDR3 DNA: TGTGCCAGCAGACCTCCGGGACTAAGGGGAGATACGCAGTATTTT. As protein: CASRPPGLRGDTQYF.

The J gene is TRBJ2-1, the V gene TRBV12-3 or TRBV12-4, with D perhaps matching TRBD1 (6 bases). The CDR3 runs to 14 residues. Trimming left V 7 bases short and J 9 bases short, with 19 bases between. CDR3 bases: TGTGCCAGCACCCCAGGCCAGGGGACCCTTGAGCAGTTCTTC. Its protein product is CASTPGQGTLEQFF.

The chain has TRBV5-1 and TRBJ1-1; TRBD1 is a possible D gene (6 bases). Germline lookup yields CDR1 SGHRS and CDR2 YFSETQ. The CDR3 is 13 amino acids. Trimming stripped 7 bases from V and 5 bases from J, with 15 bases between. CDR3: CASALRGGTEAFF. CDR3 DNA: TGCGCCAGCGCTCTCAGGGGTGGAACTGAAGCTTTCTTT.